This T cell receptor beta chain comes out of a study of OX40 agonist ivuxolimab in advanced cancers. For the study at large: Cohort: 80% to 85% men, mean age roughly 60, aged about 20 to 85. Two patients with cutaneous melanoma and one with hepatocellular carcinoma, three in total, showed partial responses.

Study-wide results and limits: Specificity for antigen went undetermined in the expanded peripheral T cells. More expanded clones were found, on average, in CD8+ than in CD4+ T cells.

With respect to this clone: Antigen specificity is unknown.

Here immunoSEQ multiplex PCR was the method, and the copy in TCRdb shows in-frame clones only, minus some. Here the sample spans about 65,000 clones, roughly 90% being singletons. This CDR3 is 14 amino acids long. The germline CDR1 and CDR2 sequences are MNHEY and SVGAGI. Between the trimmed V and J ends, which lost 7 bases and 2 bases, there was a span of 14 bases. V usage is TRBV6-5 and J usage is TRBJ1-2, with D possibly matching TRBD1 (5 bases). This TCR was sampled from an adult with an advanced solid tumor such as melanoma, head and neck, liver or kidney cancer. The specimen comprised CD4+ or CD8+ T cells sorted from blood, sampled in a trial of the OX40 agonist ivuxolimab. CDR3 protein: CASMDHGGNYGYTF. CDR3 DNA: TGTGCCAGCATGGACCACGGGGGGAACTATGGCTACACCTTC.